The 7 T cell receptor beta chains below were found in one sample sequenced in a study of shared clonotypes between healthy human individuals. TCRdb keeps only in-frame clones here, not all; method: immunoSEQ multiplex PCR. The sample has under 1,100,000 clones, about 80% seen once; the top ten hold more than 0.55%. Sample: memory CD4+ T cells from PBMCs. Subset: CD45RA-negative fraction. The receptor set was obtained from a man between 18 and 29 years old in good health. Some clones in this sample may be carry-over from other donors' samples.

V gene TRBV10-3 combines with J gene TRBJ2-2, with D unresolved. The CDR3 contains 13 residues. Germline V gene data show CDR1 as ENHRY and CDR2 as SYGVKD. The V end was cut by 6 bases, the J end by 6 bases, with 11 bases between. CDR3 loop: CAISGPDPGELFF. CDR3 coding DNA: TGTGCCATCAGCGGGCCGGACCCCGGGGAGCTGTTTTTT.

This chain connects TRBV28 to TRBJ1-1, with a possible D match to TRBD1 (5 bases). Germline CDR1 MDHEN, CDR2 SYDVKM. The CDR3 runs to 16 residues. V was clipped by 1 base and J by 3 bases, with 15 bases between them. DNA of the CDR3: TGTGCCAGCAGTTTATCGGGGAGGGGAGAATACACTGAAGCTTTCTTT. It encodes CASSLSGRGEYTEAFF. Combining the CDR3 with reference TRBV28 and TRBJ1-1 gives the whole variable domain DVKVTQSSRYLVKRTGEKVFLECVQDMDHENMFWYRQDPGLGLRLIYFSYDVKMKEKGDIPEGYSVSREKKERFSLILESASTNQTSMYLCASSLSGRGEYTEAFFGQGTRLTVV.

The chain employs TRBV6-5 and TRBJ2-7; 10 nucleotides align to TRBD2. CDR1 and CDR2 from the germline V gene are MNHEY and SVGAGI. The length of the CDR3 is 16 residues. The ends lost 2 bases at V and 4 bases at J; junction bases unmatched: 8. This CDR3 reads CASSYRKREGLYEQYF. The CDR3, as DNA: TGTGCCAGCAGTTACCGAAAGCGGGAGGGCCTGTACGAGCAGTACTTC.

The count of this clone is one. The V call is TRBV5-4, the J call TRBJ1-1; 8 bases agree with TRBD1. Germline-derived CDR1 and CDR2 are SGHNT and YYREEE (reference sequence). J was trimmed by 4 bases and V by 0 bases; bases with no gene match: 5. The CDR3 extends over 15 amino acids. The CDR3 here is CASSLGGQGATEAFF. The CDR3 nucleotides read TGTGCCAGCAGCTTGGGTGGGCAGGGGGCCACTGAAGCTTTCTTT.

This clone was detected once. V usage is TRBV7-6 and J usage is TRBJ2-3; a possible D gene is TRBD1 (6 bases). CDR1 SGHVS and CDR2 FNYEAQ come from the germline V gene. The CDR3 runs to 13 residues. V dropped 5 bases and J dropped 10 bases, with 16 bases sitting between them. The CDR3 reads CASSPTLQGSQYF. The DNA for the CDR3 is TGTGCCAGCAGCCCCACCCTACAGGGATCGCAGTATTTT.

This chain joins TRBV7-7 and TRBJ1-2, with D hard to call. V dropped 5 bases and J dropped 8 bases, with 21 bases sitting between them. The CDR3 extends over 15 amino acids. CDR1 and CDR2 (germline): SSHAT, FNYEAQ (reference sequence). Here the CDR3 DNA reads TGTGCCAGCAGCCCGGTTGGCACAGCCGGTGTGGGCTACACCTTC. Encoded protein: CASSPVGTAGVGYTF.

The CDR3 region has the DNA TGTGCCAGCACCGGACAGGATTATCAGCCCCAGCATTTT. Translating it yields CASTGQDYQPQHF. The chain couples TRBV2 to TRBJ1-5; TRBD1 agrees at 7 bases. The CDR3 is made up of 13 amino acids. In germline, CDR1 is SNHLY, CDR2 FYNNEI. V was pared by 7 bases and J by 5 bases, with 5 bases of the junction left unmatched.